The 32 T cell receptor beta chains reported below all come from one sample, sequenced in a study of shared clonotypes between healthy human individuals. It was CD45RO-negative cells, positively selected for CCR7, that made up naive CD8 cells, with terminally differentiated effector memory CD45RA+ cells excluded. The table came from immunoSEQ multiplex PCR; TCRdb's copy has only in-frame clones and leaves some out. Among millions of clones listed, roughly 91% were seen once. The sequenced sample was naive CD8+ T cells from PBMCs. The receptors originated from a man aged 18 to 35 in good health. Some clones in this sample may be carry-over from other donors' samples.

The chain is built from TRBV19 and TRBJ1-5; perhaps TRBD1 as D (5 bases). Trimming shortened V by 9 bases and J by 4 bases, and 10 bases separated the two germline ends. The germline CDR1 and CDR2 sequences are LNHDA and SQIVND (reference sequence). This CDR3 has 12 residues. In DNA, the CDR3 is TGTGCCAGAAACAGGTCGAATCAGCCCCAGCATTTT. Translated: CARNRSNQPQHF.

The CDR3 sequence is CSVVHESLYEQYF. For the CDR3, the DNA is TGCAGCGTTGTCCACGAATCGCTCTACGAGCAGTACTTC. The J gene is TRBJ2-7, the V gene TRBV29-1; no clear D gene. The germline V and J ends were trimmed by 4 bases and 3 bases, with 13 bases remaining between them. There are 13 residues in the CDR3. The germline V gene has CDR1 SQVTM and CDR2 ANQGSEA.

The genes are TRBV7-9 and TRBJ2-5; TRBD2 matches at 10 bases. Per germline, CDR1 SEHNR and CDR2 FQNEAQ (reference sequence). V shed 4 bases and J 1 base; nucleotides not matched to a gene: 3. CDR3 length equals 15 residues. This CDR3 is CASSSIAGGQETQYF. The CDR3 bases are TGTGCCAGCAGCTCTATAGCGGGAGGCCAAGAGACCCAGTACTTC.

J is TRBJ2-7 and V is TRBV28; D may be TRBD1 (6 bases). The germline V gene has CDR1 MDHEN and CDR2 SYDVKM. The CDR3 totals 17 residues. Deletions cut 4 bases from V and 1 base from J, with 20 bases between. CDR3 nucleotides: TGTGCCAGCAGTTCCACTGCGACAGGCCCAAAGTCCTACGAGCAGTACTTC. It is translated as CASSSTATGPKSYEQYF.

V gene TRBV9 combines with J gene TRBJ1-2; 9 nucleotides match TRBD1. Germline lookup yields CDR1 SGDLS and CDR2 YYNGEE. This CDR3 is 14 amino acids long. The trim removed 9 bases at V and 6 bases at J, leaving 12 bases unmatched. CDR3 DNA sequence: TGTGCCACAAGGGGAGGGACAGGGAAGGATGGCTACACCTTC. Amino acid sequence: CATRGGTGKDGYTF.

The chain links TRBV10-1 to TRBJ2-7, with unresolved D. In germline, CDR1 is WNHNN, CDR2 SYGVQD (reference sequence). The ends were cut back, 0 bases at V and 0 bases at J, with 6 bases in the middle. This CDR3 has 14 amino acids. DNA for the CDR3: TGCGCCAGCAGTGAGTCGGAAAGCTCCTACGAGCAGTACTTC. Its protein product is CASSESESSYEQYF.

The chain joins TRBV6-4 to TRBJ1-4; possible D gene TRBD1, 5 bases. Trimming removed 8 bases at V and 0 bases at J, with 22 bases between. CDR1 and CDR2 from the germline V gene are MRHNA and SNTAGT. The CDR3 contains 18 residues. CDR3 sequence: CASGLEAGPSATNEKLFF. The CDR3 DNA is TGTGCCAGCGGGCTCGAGGCAGGGCCCAGCGCAACTAATGAAAAACTGTTTTTT.

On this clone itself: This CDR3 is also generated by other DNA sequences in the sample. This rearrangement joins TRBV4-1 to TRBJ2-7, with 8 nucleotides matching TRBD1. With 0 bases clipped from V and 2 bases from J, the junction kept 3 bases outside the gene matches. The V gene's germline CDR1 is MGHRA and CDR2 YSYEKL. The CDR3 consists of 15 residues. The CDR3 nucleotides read TGCGCCAGCAGCCAAGACCGGACAGGGACCTACGAGCAGTACTTC. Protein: CASSQDRTGTYEQYF.

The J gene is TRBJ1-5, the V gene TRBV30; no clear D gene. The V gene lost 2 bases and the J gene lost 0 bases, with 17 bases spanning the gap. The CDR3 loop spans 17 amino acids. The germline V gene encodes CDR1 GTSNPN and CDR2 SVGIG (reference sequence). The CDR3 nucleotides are TGTGCCTGGAGTCCACTTGGGTCCGTTTATAGCAATCAGCCCCAGCATTTT. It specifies CAWSPLGSVYSNQPQHF.

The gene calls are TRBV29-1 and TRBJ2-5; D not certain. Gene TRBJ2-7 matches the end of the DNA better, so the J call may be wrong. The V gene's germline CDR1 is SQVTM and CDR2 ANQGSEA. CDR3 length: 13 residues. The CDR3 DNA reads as TGCAGCGTTGAATCCCAGAACTCCTACGAGCAGTACTTC. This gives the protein CSVESQNSYEQYF.

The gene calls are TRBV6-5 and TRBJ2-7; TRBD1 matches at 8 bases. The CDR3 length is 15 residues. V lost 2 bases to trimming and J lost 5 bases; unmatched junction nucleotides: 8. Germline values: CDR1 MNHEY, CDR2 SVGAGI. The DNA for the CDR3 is TGTGCCAGCAGTTACCTCAGGGGGCGTCTGAACGAGCAGTACTTC. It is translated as CASSYLRGRLNEQYF.

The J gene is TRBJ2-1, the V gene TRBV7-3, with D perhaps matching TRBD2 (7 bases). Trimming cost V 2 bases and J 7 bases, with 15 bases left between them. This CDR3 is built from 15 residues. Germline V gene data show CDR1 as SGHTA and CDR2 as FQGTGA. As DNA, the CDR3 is TGTGCCAGCAGCTTAGATCGGGGGGCGGCGAATGAGCAGTTCTTC. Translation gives CASSLDRGAANEQFF.

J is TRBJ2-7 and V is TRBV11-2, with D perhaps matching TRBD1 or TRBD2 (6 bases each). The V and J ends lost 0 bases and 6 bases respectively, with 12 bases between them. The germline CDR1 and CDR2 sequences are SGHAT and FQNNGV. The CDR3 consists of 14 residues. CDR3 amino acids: CASSLEFGGSEQYF. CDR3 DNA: TGTGCCAGCAGCTTAGAATTCGGGGGCAGCGAGCAGTACTTC.

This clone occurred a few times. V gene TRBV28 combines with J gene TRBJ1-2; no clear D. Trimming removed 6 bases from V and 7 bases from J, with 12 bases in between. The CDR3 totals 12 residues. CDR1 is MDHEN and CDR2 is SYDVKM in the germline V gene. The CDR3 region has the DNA TGTGCCAGCAGGATCTGGGCAGCTGGCTACACCTTC. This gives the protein CASRIWAAGYTF.

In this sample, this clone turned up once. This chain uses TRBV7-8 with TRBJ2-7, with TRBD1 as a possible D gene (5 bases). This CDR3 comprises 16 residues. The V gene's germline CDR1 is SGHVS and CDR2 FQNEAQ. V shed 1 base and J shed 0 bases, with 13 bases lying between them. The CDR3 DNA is TGTGCCAGCAGCTTAGATTCCAGGGCTAGCTCCTACGAGCAGTACTTC. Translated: CASSLDSRASSYEQYF.

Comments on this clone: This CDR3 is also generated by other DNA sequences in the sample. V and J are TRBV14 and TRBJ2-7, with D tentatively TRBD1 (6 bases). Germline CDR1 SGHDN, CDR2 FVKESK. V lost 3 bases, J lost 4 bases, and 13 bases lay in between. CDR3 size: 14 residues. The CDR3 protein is CASSQGRGPYEQYF. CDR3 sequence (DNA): TGTGCCAGCAGCCAGGGCAGGGGACCGTACGAGCAGTACTTC. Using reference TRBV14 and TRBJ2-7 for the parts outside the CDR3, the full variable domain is EAGVTQFPSHSVIEKGQTVTLRCDPISGHDNLYWYRRVMGKEIKFLLHFVKESKQDESGMPNNRFLAERTGGTYSTLKVQPAELEDSGVYFCASSQGRGPYEQYFGPGTRLTVT.

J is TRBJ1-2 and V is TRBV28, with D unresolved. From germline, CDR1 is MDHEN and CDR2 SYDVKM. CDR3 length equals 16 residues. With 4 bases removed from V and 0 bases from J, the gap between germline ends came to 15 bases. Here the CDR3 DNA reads TGTGCCAGCAGTTACCCATCCGCACAGCCTAACTATGGCTACACCTTC. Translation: CASSYPSAQPNYGYTF.

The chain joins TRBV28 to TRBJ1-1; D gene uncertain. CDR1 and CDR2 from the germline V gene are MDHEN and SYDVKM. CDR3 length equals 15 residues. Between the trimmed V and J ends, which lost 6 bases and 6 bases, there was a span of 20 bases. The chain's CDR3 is CASRPSWGTGPEAFF. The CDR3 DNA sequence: TGTGCCAGCAGACCCTCGTGGGGAACTGGGCCTGAAGCTTTCTTT.

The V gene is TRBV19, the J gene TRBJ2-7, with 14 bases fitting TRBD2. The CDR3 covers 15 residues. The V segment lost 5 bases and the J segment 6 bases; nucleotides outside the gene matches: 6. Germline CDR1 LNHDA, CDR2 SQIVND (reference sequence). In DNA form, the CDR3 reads TGTGCCAGTAGTCCACCGGGACTAGCGGGAGTCGAGCAGTACTTC. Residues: CASSPPGLAGVEQYF.

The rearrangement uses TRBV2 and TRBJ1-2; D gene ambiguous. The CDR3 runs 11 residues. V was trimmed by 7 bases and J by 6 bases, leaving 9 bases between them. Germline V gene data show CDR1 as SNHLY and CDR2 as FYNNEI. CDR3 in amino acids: CASKTPNGYTF. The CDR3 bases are TGTGCCAGCAAAACACCCAATGGCTACACCTTC.

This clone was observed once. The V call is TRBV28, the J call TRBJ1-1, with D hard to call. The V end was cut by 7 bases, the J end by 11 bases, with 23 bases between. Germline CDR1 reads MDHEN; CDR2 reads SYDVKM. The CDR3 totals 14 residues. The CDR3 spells CASTMRETSPKAFF. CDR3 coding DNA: TGTGCCAGCACCATGAGAGAGACCTCCCCGAAGGCTTTCTTT.

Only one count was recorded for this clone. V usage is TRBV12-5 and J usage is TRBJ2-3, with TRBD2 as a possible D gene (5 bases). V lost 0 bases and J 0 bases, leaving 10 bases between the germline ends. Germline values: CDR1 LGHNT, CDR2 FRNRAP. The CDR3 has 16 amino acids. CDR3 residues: CASGLVYGISTDTQYF. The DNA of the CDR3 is TGTGCTAGTGGTTTGGTCTACGGGATTAGCACAGATACGCAGTATTTT.

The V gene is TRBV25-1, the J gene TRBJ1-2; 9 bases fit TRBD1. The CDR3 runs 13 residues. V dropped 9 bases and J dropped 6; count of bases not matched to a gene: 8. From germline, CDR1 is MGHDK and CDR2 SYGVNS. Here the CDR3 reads CASEGTGRDGYTF. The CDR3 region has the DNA TGTGCCAGTGAGGGGACAGGGCGGGATGGCTACACCTTC.

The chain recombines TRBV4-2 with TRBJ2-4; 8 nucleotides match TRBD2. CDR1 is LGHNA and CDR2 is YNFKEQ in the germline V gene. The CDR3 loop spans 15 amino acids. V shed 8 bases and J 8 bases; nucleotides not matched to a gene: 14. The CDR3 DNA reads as TGTGCCAGCCGAAAGATAGCAGGGCGGGAGGACATTCAGTACTTC. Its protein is CASRKIAGREDIQYF.

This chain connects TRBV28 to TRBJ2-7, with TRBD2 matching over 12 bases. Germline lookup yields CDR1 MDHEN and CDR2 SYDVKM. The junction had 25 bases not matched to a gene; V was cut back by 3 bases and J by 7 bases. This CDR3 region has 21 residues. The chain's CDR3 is CASSLGHMTSGSSDSQWEQYF. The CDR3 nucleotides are TGTGCCAGCAGTTTGGGCCACATGACTAGCGGGAGTTCAGACTCCCAGTGGGAGCAGTACTTC. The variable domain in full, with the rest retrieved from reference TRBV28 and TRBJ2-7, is DVKVTQSSRYLVKRTGEKVFLECVQDMDHENMFWYRQDPGLGLRLIYFSYDVKMKEKGDIPEGYSVSREKKERFSLILESASTNQTSMYLCASSLGHMTSGSSDSQWEQYFGPGTRLTVT.

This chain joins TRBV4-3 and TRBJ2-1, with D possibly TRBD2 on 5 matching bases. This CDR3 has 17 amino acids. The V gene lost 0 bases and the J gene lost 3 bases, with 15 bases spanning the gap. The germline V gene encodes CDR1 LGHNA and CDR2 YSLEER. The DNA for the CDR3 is TGCGCCAGCAGCCAAGATGGACTCCAGGACCTCTACAATGAGCAGTTCTTC. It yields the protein CASSQDGLQDLYNEQFF.

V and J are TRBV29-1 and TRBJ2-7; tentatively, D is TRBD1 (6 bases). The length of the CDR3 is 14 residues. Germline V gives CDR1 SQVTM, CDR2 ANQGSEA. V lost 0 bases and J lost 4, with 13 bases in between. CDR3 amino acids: CSVEDPGHTYEQYF. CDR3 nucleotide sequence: TGCAGCGTTGAAGACCCGGGACATACTTACGAGCAGTACTTC.

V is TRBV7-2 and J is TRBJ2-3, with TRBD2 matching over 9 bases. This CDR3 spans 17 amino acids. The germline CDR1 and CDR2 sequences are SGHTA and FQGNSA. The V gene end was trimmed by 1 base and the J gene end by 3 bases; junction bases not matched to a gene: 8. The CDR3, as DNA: TGTGCCAGCAGCTTAGGCCGATTAGCGGGAGTTACAGATACGCAGTATTTT. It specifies CASSLGRLAGVTDTQYF.

For the CDR3, the DNA is TGTGCCATCAGTGAGCCGAAGGCGGGGACTAGCGGGACCGTATCCTACGAGCAGTACTTC. Encoded protein: CAISEPKAGTSGTVSYEQYF. J is TRBJ2-7 and V is TRBV10-3, with 13 bases aligning to TRBD2. J lost 1 base, V lost 2 bases, and 14 bases had no gene match. Per germline, CDR1 ENHRY and CDR2 SYGVKD. The CDR3 consists of 20 residues.

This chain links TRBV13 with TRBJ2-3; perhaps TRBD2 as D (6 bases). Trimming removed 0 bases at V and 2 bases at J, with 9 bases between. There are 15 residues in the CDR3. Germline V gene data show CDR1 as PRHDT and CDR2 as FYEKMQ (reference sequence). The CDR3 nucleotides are TGTGCCAGCAGCTTAGGCGGGAGAAACACAGATACGCAGTATTTT. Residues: CASSLGGRNTDTQYF.

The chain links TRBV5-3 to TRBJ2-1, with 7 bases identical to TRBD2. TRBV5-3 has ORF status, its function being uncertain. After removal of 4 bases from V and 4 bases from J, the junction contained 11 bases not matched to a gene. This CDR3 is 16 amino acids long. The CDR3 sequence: CARSQRTRVRYNEQFF. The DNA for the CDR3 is TGTGCCAGAAGCCAACGGACTAGGGTCCGTTACAATGAGCAGTTCTTC.

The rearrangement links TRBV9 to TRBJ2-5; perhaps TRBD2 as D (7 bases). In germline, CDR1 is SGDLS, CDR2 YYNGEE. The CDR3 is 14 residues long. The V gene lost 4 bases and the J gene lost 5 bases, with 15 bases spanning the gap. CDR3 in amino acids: CASSPRGAWETQYF. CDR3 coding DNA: TGTGCCAGCAGCCCTCGGGGGGCGTGGGAGACCCAGTACTTC.